The text below deals with one T cell receptor beta chain. This record comes from a study of CD8 T cells in Susac syndrome. The CDR3 contains 18 residues. CDR1 and CDR2 (germline): KGHDR, SFDVKD. J was trimmed by 6 bases and V by 2 bases; bases with no gene match: 13. It was with random hexamers that roughly 0.5 to 1 ug RNA was reverse transcribed. TCRdb used MiXCR to reprocess the immunoSEQ multiplex PCR reads, holding one entry per CDR3 protein. The repertoire has about 240,000 distinct CDR3 sequences, 90% to 97% of them found once; the top ten carry about 0.095%. The specimen sequenced was CD4+ T cells from PBMCs. The chain couples TRBV24-1 to TRBJ2-7; 12 positions agree with TRBD2. The TCR was taken from a human donor with Susac syndrome. The CDR3 bases are TGTGCCACCAGTGATTCTGGTAAAGCGACTAGCGGGGGCGGCGAGCAGTACTTC. Protein: CATSDSGKATSGGGEQYF.